The 31 T cell receptor beta chains below were found in one sample sequenced in a study of cytomegalovirus exposure and HLA in healthy donors. Use of 60 Vbeta and 13 Jbeta primers characterized the PCR. The assay was immunoSEQ multiplex PCR, and TCRdb's table has in-frame clones only and misses some. Of roughly 140,000 clones listed, 80% are singletons. The sample comprised PBMCs. The receptors originated from a man aged 40-50 years in good health and CMV-seronegative.

The rearrangement uses TRBV19 and TRBJ2-5; 14 bases fit TRBD2. This CDR3 is built from 16 residues. V was pared by 3 bases and J by 6 bases, with 6 bases of the junction left unmatched. The germline V gene has CDR1 LNHDA and CDR2 SQIVND (reference sequence). The CDR3 region is CASSIGLAGGRKTQYF. CDR3 DNA sequence: TGTGCCAGTAGTATCGGACTAGCGGGGGGCCGGAAGACCCAGTACTTC.

CDR3 DNA sequence: TGTGCCAGCAGTGCATGGACAGGGTTTCAGCCCCAGCATTTT. The encoded protein is CASSAWTGFQPQHF. The V gene is TRBV27, the J gene TRBJ1-5; 8 nucleotides agree with TRBD1. CDR3 size: 14 residues. J gave up 6 bases and V 5 bases, and 6 bases lay outside the gene matches. Germline V gives CDR1 MNHEY, CDR2 SMNVEV (reference sequence).

The chain uses TRBV6-5 and TRBJ1-2; D not resolved. Trimming cost V 2 bases and J 8 bases, with 15 bases left between them. This CDR3 has 14 amino acids. The germline gives CDR1 MNHEY, CDR2 SVGAGI. The CDR3 DNA reads as TGTGCCAGCAGTTACGCCGGGGAATGGGAGGGCTACACCTTC. Its protein is CASSYAGEWEGYTF.

The V gene is TRBV9, the J gene TRBJ1-2; TRBD1 matches 8 bases. The J segment lost 6 bases and the V segment lost 0 bases, leaving 10 bases of the junction unmatched. Germline V gene data show CDR1 as SGDLS and CDR2 as YYNGEE. The CDR3 contains 16 residues. CDR3 residues: CASSVDAAGGNDGYTF. In nucleotides, the CDR3 is TGTGCCAGCAGCGTAGATGCAGCAGGGGGCAATGATGGCTACACCTTC.

A note on this clone: One end of the junction varies from germline; a read error may be responsible. The chain combines TRBV6-6 with TRBJ2-5; TRBD1 might be the D (6 bases). In germline, CDR1 is MNHNY, CDR2 SVGAGI (reference sequence). This CDR3 comprises 13 residues. This CDR3 reads CASGYRDTETQYF. The CDR3 DNA reads as TGTGCCAGCGGTTACCGGGACACAGAGACCCAGTACTTC.

The chain couples TRBV10-3 to TRBJ2-3, with 10 bases identical to TRBD2. This CDR3 has 17 residues. Germline loops: CDR1 ENHRY, CDR2 SYGVKD. V shed 4 bases and J 0 bases; nucleotides not matched to a gene: 7. The CDR3 loop is CAISGSSGGTSTDTQYF. For the CDR3, the DNA is TGTGCCATCAGTGGATCTAGCGGGGGTACTAGCACAGATACGCAGTATTTT.

This clone occurred a few times. This rearrangement joins TRBV6-1 to TRBJ1-1, with D unresolved. The CDR3 is 13 amino acids. Germline CDR1 is MNHNS and CDR2 is SASEGT. V was shortened by 9 bases and J by 5 bases, with 16 bases between the two germline ends. CDR3 in DNA: TGTGCCAGTCTGTCGTCTGGCCTGACTGAAGCTTTCTTT. Translation: CASLSSGLTEAFF.

V gene TRBV5-4 combines with J gene TRBJ2-7; tentatively, D is TRBD1 (7 bases). Trimming left V 0 bases short and J 3 bases short, with 16 bases between. CDR3 length: 16 amino acids. Germline V lookup: CDR1 SGHNT, CDR2 YYREEE (reference sequence). CDR3 region: CASSLGLAGGLYEQYF. The CDR3 DNA reads TGTGCCAGCAGCTTGGGTTTGGCAGGGGGACTCTACGAGCAGTACTTC. Full variable domain (outside the CDR3, taken from reference TRBV5-4 and TRBJ2-7): ETGVTQSPTHLIKTRGQQVTLRCSSQSGHNTVSWYQQALGQGPQFIFQYYREEENGRGNFPPRFSGLQFPNYSSELNVNALELDDSALYLCASSLGLAGGLYEQYFGPGTRLTVT.

The rearrangement joins TRBV2 to TRBJ1-6; 9 positions match TRBD1. J gave up 5 bases and V 7 bases, and 6 bases lay outside the gene matches. Germline V gene data show CDR1 as SNHLY and CDR2 as FYNNEI. The CDR3 sequence is 15 residues long. The CDR3 loop reads CASNQRQGDNSPLHF. CDR3 nucleotides: TGTGCCAGCAACCAGAGACAGGGGGATAATTCACCCCTCCACTTT.

V usage is TRBV27 and J usage is TRBJ2-7, with D tentatively TRBD2 (5 bases). V lost 4 bases and J lost 6, with 13 bases in between. The CDR3 consists of 13 residues. The germline V gene has CDR1 MNHEY and CDR2 SMNVEV (reference sequence). The CDR3 reads CASSSGGFGEQYF. The CDR3 DNA reads as TGTGCCAGCAGTTCAGGCGGGTTCGGCGAGCAGTACTTC.

The V and J genes are TRBV7-8 and TRBJ2-2; D gene uncertain. V lost 9 bases to trimming and J lost 0 bases, with 8 bases between them. Germline V gene lookup returns CDR1 SGHVS and CDR2 FQNEAQ. The CDR3 totals 13 residues. In DNA, the CDR3 is TGTGCCAGGTCCAGGCCGAACACCGGGGAGCTGTTTTTT. This translates into CARSRPNTGELFF. Combining the CDR3 with reference TRBV7-8 and TRBJ2-2 gives the whole variable domain GAGVSQSPRYKVAKRGQDVALRCDPISGHVSLFWYQQALGQGPEFLTYFQNEAQLDKSGLPSDRFFAERPEGSVSTLKIQRTQQEDSAVYLCARSRPNTGELFFGEGSRLTVL.

This chain connects TRBV9 to TRBJ2-2, with a possible D match to TRBD2 (6 bases). CDR3 length: 15 amino acids. CDR1 is SGDLS, CDR2 YYNGEE, per germline. The ends were cut back, 4 bases at V and 4 bases at J, with 14 bases in the middle. The CDR3 sequence: CASSPSGGSTGELFF. The CDR3 coding sequence is TGTGCCAGCAGCCCAAGTGGGGGGAGCACCGGGGAGCTGTTTTTT.

For this clone: One junction end does not reproduce the germline sequence, and a read error may be involved. The chain employs TRBV11-3 and TRBJ2-5; D may be TRBD1 (6 bases). CDR3 length: 13 amino acids. Germline assignment: CDR1 SGHNT and CDR2 YENEEA. The CDR3 loop reads CASSLERQEPLNF. In DNA, the CDR3 is TGTGCCAGCAGCTTGGAAAGACAGGAGCCCTTAAACTTC.

The V gene is TRBV7-2, the J gene TRBJ1-4; 11 nucleotides align to TRBD1. The V segment lost 4 bases and the J segment 10 bases; nucleotides outside the gene matches: 2. This CDR3 comprises 13 residues. Germline CDR1 is SGHTA and CDR2 is FQGNSA. In DNA form, the CDR3 reads TGTGCCAGCAGCTCGGACAGGGGGCGAAAACTGTTTTTT. It codes for CASSSDRGRKLFF.

The gene calls are TRBV6-5 and TRBJ2-2; D possibly corresponds to TRBD2 (6 bases). The CDR3 has 14 residues. The germline gives CDR1 MNHEY, CDR2 SVGAGI. V was trimmed by 11 bases and J by 2 bases, leaving 15 bases between them. CDR3 loop: CAVSRDFNTGELFF. CDR3 DNA: TGTGCCGTCTCTAGGGACTTTAACACCGGGGAGCTGTTTTTT.

The V call is TRBV6-1, the J call TRBJ2-3; 10 bases agree with TRBD2. This CDR3 spans 17 amino acids. Germline loops: CDR1 MNHNS, CDR2 SASEGT. J was trimmed by 2 bases and V by 4 bases; bases with no gene match: 9. The CDR3 reads CASSGPGTSASTDTQYF. DNA of the CDR3: TGTGCCAGCAGTGGGCCCGGGACTAGCGCATCCACAGATACGCAGTATTTT.

The chain carries TRBV9 and TRBJ1-2; D uncertain. CDR1 and CDR2 (germline): SGDLS, YYNGEE. This CDR3 contains 13 residues. Deletions cut 0 bases from V and 4 bases from J, with 7 bases between. The CDR3 bases are TGTGCCAGCAGCGTAGGGGAGATCTATGGCTACACCTTC. Amino acid sequence: CASSVGEIYGYTF.

This clone was detected a few times. The genes are TRBV28 and TRBJ1-1, with 7 bases aligning to TRBD1. CDR1 is MDHEN, CDR2 SYDVKM, per germline. The CDR3 is 14 residues long. With V trimmed by 6 bases and J by 10 bases, 14 bases remained unmatched. The CDR3 DNA follows: TGTGCCAGCAGCCCACGGGACAGTTTAATTAGAGCTTTCTTT. Its translation: CASSPRDSLIRAFF.

The V gene is TRBV7-9, the J gene TRBJ1-2, with 11 bases identical to TRBD1. CDR1 and CDR2 (germline): SEHNR, FQNEAQ (reference sequence). The V and J ends lost 0 bases and 8 bases, in that order; junction bases with no gene match: 5. The CDR3 runs to 15 residues. The CDR3 sequence: CASSLAWTGGRGYTF. In nucleotides, the CDR3 is TGTGCCAGCAGCTTAGCTTGGACAGGGGGCCGAGGCTACACCTTC.

The sample holds a few counts of this clone. V and J are TRBV7-9 and TRBJ1-1; no definite D call. The CDR3 is made up of 15 amino acids. V lost 1 base and J lost 1, with 10 bases in between. Germline V gene sequence: CDR1 SEHNR, CDR2 FQNEAQ (reference sequence). CDR3 coding DNA: TGTGCCAGCAGCTTAGAAGGCGGGAGGAACACTGAAGCTTTCTTT. Translated: CASSLEGGRNTEAFF.

V and J are TRBV5-4 and TRBJ2-2, with TRBD1 matching over 8 bases. CDR1 and CDR2 from the germline V gene are SGHNT and YYREEE (reference sequence). The CDR3 contains 16 residues. The junction had 5 bases not matched to a gene; V was cut back by 0 bases and J by 4 bases. The CDR3 region is CASSLGTGRSTGELFF. Here the CDR3 DNA reads TGTGCCAGCAGCTTGGGGACAGGGAGAAGCACCGGGGAGCTGTTTTTT.

The chain carries TRBV19 and TRBJ2-3; D is uncertain. The CDR3 length is 13 residues. Germline CDR1 LNHDA, CDR2 SQIVND (reference sequence). Trimming took off 5 bases at V and 0 bases at J, with 6 bases between the two ends. CDR3 nucleotides: TGTGCCAGTAGTTCCCAAAGCACAGATACGCAGTATTTT. Residues: CASSSQSTDTQYF.

The chain links TRBV5-1 to TRBJ1-2, with 7 bases lining up with TRBD1. V lost 2 bases to trimming and J lost 4 bases; unmatched junction nucleotides: 5. From germline, CDR1 is SGHRS and CDR2 YFSETQ. This CDR3 region has 14 residues. CDR3 loop: CASSLTGVRYGYTF. The CDR3 DNA follows: TGCGCCAGCAGCTTAACAGGGGTTCGCTATGGCTACACCTTC.

The rearrangement uses TRBV5-4 and TRBJ2-5; 10 bases agree with TRBD2. The CDR3 covers 14 residues. CDR1 and CDR2 (germline): SGHNT, YYREEE (reference sequence). The ends lost 3 bases at V and 4 bases at J; junction bases unmatched: 3. DNA of the CDR3: TGTGCCAGCAGCTACTTAGCGGGGGGAGAGACCCAGTACTTC. Amino acid sequence: CASSYLAGGETQYF.

The chain links TRBV6-1 to TRBJ1-2; D is possibly TRBD1 (5 bases). The germline gives CDR1 MNHNS, CDR2 SASEGT. The ends were cut back, 2 bases at V and 4 bases at J, with 5 bases in the middle. The CDR3 sequence is 12 residues long. CDR3 sequence (DNA): TGTGCCAGCAGTGAAACAGGCTATGGCTACACCTTC. It specifies CASSETGYGYTF.

The chain has TRBV15 and TRBJ1-6; TRBD1 agrees at 10 bases. V shed 8 bases, J shed 5 bases, and the junction held 0 bases outside the gene matches. Germline V gene data show CDR1 as LNHNV and CDR2 as YYDKDF (reference sequence). The CDR3 sequence is 13 residues long. CDR3 in amino acids: CATGTGDNSPLHF. CDR3 DNA sequence: TGTGCCACCGGGACAGGGGATAATTCACCCCTCCACTTT.

The J gene is TRBJ1-1, the V gene TRBV13; 8 bases are shared with TRBD1. Trimming at V came to 3 bases and at J to 8 bases, leaving 5 bases not matched to a gene. There are 13 residues in the CDR3. From germline, CDR1 is PRHDT and CDR2 FYEKMQ (reference sequence). CDR3 bases: TGTGCCAGCAGCTTCCGGGACAGGAGAGAAGCTTTCTTT. This encodes CASSFRDRREAFF.

The gene calls are TRBV7-9 and TRBJ1-1; 7 bases are a match to TRBD1. V lost 5 bases and J lost 1; bases outside the gene matches: 4. Germline loops: CDR1 SEHNR, CDR2 FQNEAQ (reference sequence). CDR3 size: 14 residues. For the CDR3, the DNA is TGTGCCAGCAGCCTTGGGACAGCGAACACTGAAGCTTTCTTT. Translation: CASSLGTANTEAFF.

This clone was seen once. The genes are TRBV9 and TRBJ2-3; 10 bases are a match to TRBD2. From germline, CDR1 is SGDLS and CDR2 YYNGEE. This CDR3 has 16 amino acids. The trim removed 4 bases at V and 2 bases at J, leaving 7 bases unmatched. CDR3 region: CASSRTSGVNTDTQYF. In nucleotides, the CDR3 is TGTGCCAGCAGCAGAACTAGCGGGGTGAACACAGATACGCAGTATTTT.

This sequence joins TRBV7-2 and TRBJ1-5; D is possibly TRBD1 (5 bases). With 1 base removed from V and 5 bases from J, the gap between germline ends came to 6 bases. The CDR3 runs to 13 residues. Germline CDR1 is SGHTA and CDR2 is FQGNSA. The CDR3 here is CASSLVRDQPQHF. The CDR3 coding sequence is TGTGCCAGCAGCTTAGTCAGGGATCAGCCCCAGCATTTT.

The genes are TRBV30 and TRBJ1-5, with TRBD1 matching 7 bases. CDR1 is GTSNPN, CDR2 SVGIG, per germline (reference sequence). This CDR3 has 14 residues. V shed 2 bases and J 2 bases; nucleotides not matched to a gene: 3. The CDR3 protein is CAWSRGQGNQPQHF. The DNA for the CDR3 is TGTGCCTGGAGTCGCGGACAGGGCAATCAGCCCCAGCATTTT.